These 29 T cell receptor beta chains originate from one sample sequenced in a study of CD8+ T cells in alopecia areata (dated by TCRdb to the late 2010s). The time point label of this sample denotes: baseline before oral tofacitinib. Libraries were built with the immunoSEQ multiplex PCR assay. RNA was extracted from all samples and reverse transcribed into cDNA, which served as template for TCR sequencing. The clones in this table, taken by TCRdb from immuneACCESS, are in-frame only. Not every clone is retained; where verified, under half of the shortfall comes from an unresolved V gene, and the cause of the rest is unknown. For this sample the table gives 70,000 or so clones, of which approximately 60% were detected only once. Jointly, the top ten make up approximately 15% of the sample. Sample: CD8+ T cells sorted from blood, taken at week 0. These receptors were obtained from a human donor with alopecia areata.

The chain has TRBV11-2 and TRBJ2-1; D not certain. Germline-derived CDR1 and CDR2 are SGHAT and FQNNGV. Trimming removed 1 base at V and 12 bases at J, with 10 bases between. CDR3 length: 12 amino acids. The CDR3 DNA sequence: TGTGCCAGCAGCTTAGGTCGGATGGGGCAGTTCTTC. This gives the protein CASSLGRMGQFF.

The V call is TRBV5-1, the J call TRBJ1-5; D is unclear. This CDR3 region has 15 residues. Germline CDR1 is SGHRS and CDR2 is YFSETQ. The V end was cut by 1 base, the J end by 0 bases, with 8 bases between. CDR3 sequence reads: CASSLWGYSNQPQHF. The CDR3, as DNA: TGCGCCAGCAGCTTGTGGGGATATAGCAATCAGCCCCAGCATTTT.

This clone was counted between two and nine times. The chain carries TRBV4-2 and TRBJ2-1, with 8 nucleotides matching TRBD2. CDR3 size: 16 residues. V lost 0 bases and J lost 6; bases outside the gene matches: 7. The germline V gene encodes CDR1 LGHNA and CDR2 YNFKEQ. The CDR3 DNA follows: TGTGCCAGCAGCCAAGAATTCGGGAGGGCTGGCAATGAGCAGTTCTTC. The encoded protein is CASSQEFGRAGNEQFF.

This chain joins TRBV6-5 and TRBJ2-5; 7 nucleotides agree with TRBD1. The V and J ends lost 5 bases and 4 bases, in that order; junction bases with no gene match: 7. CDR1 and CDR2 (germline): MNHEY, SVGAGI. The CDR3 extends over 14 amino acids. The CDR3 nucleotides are TGTGCCAGCAGTCACAGGGGTAGGACAGAGACCCAGTACTTC. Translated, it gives CASSHRGRTETQYF.

In nucleotides, the CDR3 is TGTGCCAGCAGCTTGGCGGGGGATATCCCAGATACGCAGTATTTT. It codes for CASSLAGDIPDTQYF. The V call is TRBV5-6, the J call TRBJ2-3, with D possibly TRBD2 on 6 matching bases. The CDR3 extends over 15 amino acids. Germline V gene sequence: CDR1 SGHDT, CDR2 YYEEEE. Trimming left V 0 bases short and J 4 bases short, with 12 bases between.

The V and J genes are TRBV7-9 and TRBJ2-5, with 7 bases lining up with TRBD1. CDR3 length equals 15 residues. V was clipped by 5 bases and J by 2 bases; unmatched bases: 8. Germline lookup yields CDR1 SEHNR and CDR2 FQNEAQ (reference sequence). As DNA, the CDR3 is TGTGCCAGCAGCCCCAGGGACAGACTACAAGAGACCCAGTACTTC. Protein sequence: CASSPRDRLQETQYF.

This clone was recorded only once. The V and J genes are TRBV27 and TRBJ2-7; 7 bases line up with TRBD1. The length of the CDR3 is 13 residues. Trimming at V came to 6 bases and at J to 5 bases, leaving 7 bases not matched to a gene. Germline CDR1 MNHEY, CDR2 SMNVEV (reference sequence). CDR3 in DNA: TGTGCCAGCAGAGACAGGGTCTACCACGAGCAGTACTTC. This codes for CASRDRVYHEQYF.

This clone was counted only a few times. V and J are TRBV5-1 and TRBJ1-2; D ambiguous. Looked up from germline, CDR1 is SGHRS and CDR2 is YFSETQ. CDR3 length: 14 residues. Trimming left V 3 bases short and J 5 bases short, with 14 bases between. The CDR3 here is CASSSSWTAYGYTF. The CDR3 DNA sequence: TGCGCCAGCAGCTCTTCTTGGACCGCTTATGGCTACACCTTC.

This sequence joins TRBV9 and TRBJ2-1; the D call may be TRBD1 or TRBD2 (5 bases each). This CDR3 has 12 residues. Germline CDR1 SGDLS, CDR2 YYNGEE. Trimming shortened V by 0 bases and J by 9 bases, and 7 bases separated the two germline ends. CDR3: CASSVGGSEQFF. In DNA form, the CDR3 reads TGTGCCAGCAGCGTAGGGGGGAGTGAGCAGTTCTTC.

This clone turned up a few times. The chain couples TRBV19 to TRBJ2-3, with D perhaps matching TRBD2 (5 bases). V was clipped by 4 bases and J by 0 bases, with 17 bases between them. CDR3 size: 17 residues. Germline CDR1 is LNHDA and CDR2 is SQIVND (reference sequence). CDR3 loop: CASSRLLLDASTDTQYF. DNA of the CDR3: TGTGCCAGTAGTAGACTACTGCTGGACGCCAGCACAGATACGCAGTATTTT.

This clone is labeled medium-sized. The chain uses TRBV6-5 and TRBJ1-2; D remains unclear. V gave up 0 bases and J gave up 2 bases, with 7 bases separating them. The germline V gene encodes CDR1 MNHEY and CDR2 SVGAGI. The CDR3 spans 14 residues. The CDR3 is CASSYSSGNYGYTF. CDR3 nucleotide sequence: TGTGCCAGCAGTTACTCGAGCGGCAACTATGGCTACACCTTC.

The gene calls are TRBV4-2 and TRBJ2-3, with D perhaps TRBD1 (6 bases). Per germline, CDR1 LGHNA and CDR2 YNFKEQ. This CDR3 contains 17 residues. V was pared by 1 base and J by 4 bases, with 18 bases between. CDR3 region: CASSQVKTGGMPDTQYF. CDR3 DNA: TGTGCCAGCAGCCAAGTTAAGACAGGTGGAATGCCAGATACGCAGTATTTT.

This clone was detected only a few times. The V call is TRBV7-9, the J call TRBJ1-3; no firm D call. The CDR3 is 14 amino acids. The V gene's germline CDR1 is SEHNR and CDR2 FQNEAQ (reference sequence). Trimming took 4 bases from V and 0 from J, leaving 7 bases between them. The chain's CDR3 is CASSSPISGNTIYF. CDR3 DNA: TGTGCCAGCAGCTCGCCGATCTCTGGAAACACCATATATTTT.

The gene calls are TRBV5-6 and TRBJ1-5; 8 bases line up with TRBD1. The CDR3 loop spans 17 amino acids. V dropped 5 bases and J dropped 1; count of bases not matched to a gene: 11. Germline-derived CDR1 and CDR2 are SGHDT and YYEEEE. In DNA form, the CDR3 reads TGTGCCAGCAGTTCCACACAGGGGGGTTACAGCAATCAGCCCCAGCATTTT. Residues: CASSSTQGGYSNQPQHF. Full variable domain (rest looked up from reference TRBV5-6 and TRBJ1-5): DAGVTQSPTHLIKTRGQQVTLRCSPKSGHDTVSWYQQALGQGPQFIFQYYEEEERQRGNFPDRFSGHQFPNYSSELNVNALLLGDSALYLCASSSTQGGYSNQPQHFGDGTRLSIL.

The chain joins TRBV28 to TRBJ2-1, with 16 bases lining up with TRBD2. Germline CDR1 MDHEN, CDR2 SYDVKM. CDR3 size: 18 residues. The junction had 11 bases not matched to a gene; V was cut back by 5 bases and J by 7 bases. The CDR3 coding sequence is TGTGCCAGCAGTAAGGGACTAGCGGGAGGGCCCGGGGAAAATGAGCAGTTCTTC. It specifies CASSKGLAGGPGENEQFF.

The CDR3 is CASIISPGHNYGYTF. CDR3 in DNA: TGTGCCAGCATTATTTCGCCAGGCCACAACTATGGCTACACCTTC. V is TRBV6-5 and J is TRBJ1-2; the D is unclear. Trimming removed 7 bases from V and 2 bases from J, with 17 bases in between. This CDR3 has 15 amino acids. Germline CDR1 is MNHEY and CDR2 is SVGAGI.

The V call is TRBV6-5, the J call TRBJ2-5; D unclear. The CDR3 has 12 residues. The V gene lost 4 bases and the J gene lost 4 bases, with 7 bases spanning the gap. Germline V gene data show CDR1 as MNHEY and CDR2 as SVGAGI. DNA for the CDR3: TGTGCCAGCAGTTCACAGCCAGAGACCCAGTACTTC. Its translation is CASSSQPETQYF.

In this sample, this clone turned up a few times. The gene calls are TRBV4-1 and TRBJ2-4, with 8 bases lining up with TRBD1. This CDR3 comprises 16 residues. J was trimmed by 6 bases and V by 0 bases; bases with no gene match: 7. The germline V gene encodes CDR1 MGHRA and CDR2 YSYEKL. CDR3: CASSQEWSGGGNIQYF. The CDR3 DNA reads TGCGCCAGCAGCCAAGAATGGTCAGGGGGCGGAAACATTCAGTACTTC.

The CDR3 loop is CASSQDRGLAGEIDEQYF. The CDR3 bases are TGCGCCAGCAGCCAAGATCGGGGACTAGCGGGAGAAATCGACGAGCAGTACTTC. The V and J genes are TRBV4-3 and TRBJ2-7; 14 bases are shared with TRBD2. Germline V lookup: CDR1 LGHNA, CDR2 YSLEER. This CDR3 comprises 18 residues. V trimming: 0 bases; J trimming: 5 bases; junction bases outside the gene matches: 9.

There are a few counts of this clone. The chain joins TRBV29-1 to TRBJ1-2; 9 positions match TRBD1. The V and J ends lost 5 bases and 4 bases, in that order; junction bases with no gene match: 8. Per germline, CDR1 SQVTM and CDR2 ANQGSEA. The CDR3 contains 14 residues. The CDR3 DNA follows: TGCAGCGTTAGACCGGGACAGGGCGGCTATGGCTACACCTTC. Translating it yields CSVRPGQGGYGYTF.

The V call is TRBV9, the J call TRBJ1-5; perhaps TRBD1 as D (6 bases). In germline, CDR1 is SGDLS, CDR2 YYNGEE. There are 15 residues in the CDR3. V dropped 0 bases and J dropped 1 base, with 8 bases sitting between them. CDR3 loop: CASSVEGGSNQPQHF. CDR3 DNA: TGTGCCAGCAGCGTAGAAGGGGGAAGCAATCAGCCCCAGCATTTT.

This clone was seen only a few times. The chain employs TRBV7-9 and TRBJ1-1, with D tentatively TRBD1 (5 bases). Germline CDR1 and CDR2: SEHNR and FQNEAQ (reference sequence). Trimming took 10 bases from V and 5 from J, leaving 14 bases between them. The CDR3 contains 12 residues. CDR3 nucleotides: TGTGCCACTCAGTTAGGGGAGACTGAAGCTTTCTTT. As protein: CATQLGETEAFF. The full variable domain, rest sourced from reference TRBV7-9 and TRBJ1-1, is DTGVSQNPRHKITKRGQNVTFRCDPISEHNRLYWYRQTLGQGPEFLTYFQNEAQLEKSRLLSDRFSAERPKGSFSTLEIQRTEQGDSAMYLCATQLGETEAFFGQGTRLTVV.

CDR3 in amino acids: CSVVTGGNQPQHF. Here the CDR3 DNA reads TGCAGCGTTGTGACAGGGGGCAATCAGCCCCAGCATTTT. The rearrangement links TRBV29-1 to TRBJ1-5; 8 nucleotides agree with TRBD1. Germline V gene data show CDR1 as SQVTM and CDR2 as ANQGSEA. Trimming removed 4 bases from V and 2 bases from J; junction bases left unmatched: 1. CDR3 length: 13 residues.

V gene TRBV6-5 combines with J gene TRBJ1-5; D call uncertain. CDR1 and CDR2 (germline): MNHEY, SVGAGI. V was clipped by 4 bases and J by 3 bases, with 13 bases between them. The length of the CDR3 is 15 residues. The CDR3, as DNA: TGTGCCAGCAGTTTCTCGGCAGCTTCCAATCAGCCCCAGCATTTT. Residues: CASSFSAASNQPQHF.

The CDR3 nucleotides are TGTGCCAGCAGCCCGACAGAGACCTACGAGCAGTACTTC. Translation gives CASSPTETYEQYF. The V call is TRBV7-9, the J call TRBJ2-7; D perhaps matches TRBD1 (5 bases). This CDR3 has 13 residues. Germline loops: CDR1 SEHNR, CDR2 FQNEAQ (reference sequence). Trimming left V 5 bases short and J 2 bases short, with 10 bases between.

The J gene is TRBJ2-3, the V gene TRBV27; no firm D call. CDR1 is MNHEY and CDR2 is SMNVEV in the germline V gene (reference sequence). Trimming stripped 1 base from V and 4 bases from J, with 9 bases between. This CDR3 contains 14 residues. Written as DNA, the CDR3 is TGTGCCAGCAGTTTATTGGGGAATCCAGATACGCAGTATTTT. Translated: CASSLLGNPDTQYF.

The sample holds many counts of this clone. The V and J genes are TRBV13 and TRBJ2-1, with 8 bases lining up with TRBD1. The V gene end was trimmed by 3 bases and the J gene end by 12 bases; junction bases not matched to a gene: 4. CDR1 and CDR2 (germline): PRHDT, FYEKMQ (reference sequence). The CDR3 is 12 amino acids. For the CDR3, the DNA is TGTGCCAGCAGCTTGTACGGGACAGGGCAGTTCTTC. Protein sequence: CASSLYGTGQFF. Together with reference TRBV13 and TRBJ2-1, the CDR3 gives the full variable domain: AAGVIQSPRHLIKEKRETATLKCYPIPRHDTVYWYQQGPGQDPQFLISFYEKMQSDKGSIPDRFSAQQFSDYHSELNMSSLELGDSALYFCASSLYGTGQFFGPGTRLTVL.

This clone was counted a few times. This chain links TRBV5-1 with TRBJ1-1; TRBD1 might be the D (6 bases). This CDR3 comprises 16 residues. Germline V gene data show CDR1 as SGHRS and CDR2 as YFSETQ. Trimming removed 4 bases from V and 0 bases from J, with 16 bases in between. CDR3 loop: CASSTLGGTLNTEAFF. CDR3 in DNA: TGCGCCAGCAGCACTCTTGGTGGGACACTGAACACTGAAGCTTTCTTT. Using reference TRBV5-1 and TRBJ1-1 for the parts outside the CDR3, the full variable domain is KAGVTQTPRYLIKTRGQQVTLSCSPISGHRSVSWYQQTPGQGLQFLFEYFSETQRNKGNFPGRFSGRQFSNSRSEMNVSTLELGDSALYLCASSTLGGTLNTEAFFGQGTRLTVV.

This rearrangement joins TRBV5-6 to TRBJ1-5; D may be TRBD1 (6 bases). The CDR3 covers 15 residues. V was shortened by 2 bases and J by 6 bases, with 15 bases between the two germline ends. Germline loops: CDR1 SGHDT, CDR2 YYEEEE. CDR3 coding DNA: TGTGCCAGCAGCTTTGCAGGGGCGGTTGCTCAGCCCCAGCATTTT. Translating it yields CASSFAGAVAQPQHF. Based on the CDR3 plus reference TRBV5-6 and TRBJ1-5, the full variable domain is DAGVTQSPTHLIKTRGQQVTLRCSPKSGHDTVSWYQQALGQGPQFIFQYYEEEERQRGNFPDRFSGHQFPNYSSELNVNALLLGDSALYLCASSFAGAVAQPQHFGDGTRLSIL.